These 30 T cell receptor beta chains were all obtained from the same sample, sequenced in a study of beta chain features in type 1 diabetes. General study points: Shortening of TCRB CDR3s, moderate but significant, appeared in all four CD4+ subsets of Type 1 diabetes patients.

The authors reverse transcribed all of the isolated RNA, so sequencing captured expressed TCRB transcripts. The assay was immunoSEQ multiplex PCR, and TCRdb's table has in-frame clones only and misses some. The sample has approximately 130,000 clones, 15% to 20% seen once. These TCRs are of unknown antigen specificity. Sample: central memory CD4+ T cells from blood. The receptors derive from a man between 18 and 35 years old with type 1 diabetes.

The sample holds one count of this clone. The chain is built from TRBV25-1 and TRBJ1-1; D is unclear. The CDR3 length is 15 residues. V was pared by 5 bases and J by 1 base, with 14 bases between. Germline V lookup: CDR1 MGHDK, CDR2 SYGVNS. Written as DNA, the CDR3 is TGTGCCAGCAGTTTTTCACAGATCCCGAACACTGAAGCTTTCTTT. Translating it yields CASSFSQIPNTEAFF. Full variable domain (missing parts from reference TRBV25-1 and TRBJ1-1): EADIYQTPRYLVIGTGKKITLECSQTMGHDKMYWYQQDPGMELHLIHYSYGVNSTEKGDLSSESTVSRIRTEHFPLTLESARPSHTSQYLCASSFSQIPNTEAFFGQGTRLTVV.

This clone showed up just a few times. This CDR3 reads CASSPTATYEQYF. As DNA, the CDR3 is TGTGCCAGCAGCCCTACAGCGACCTACGAGCAGTACTTC. This chain joins TRBV7-9 and TRBJ2-7; D unresolved. V dropped 5 bases and J dropped 2 bases, with 10 bases sitting between them. This CDR3 is built from 13 residues. Germline-derived CDR1 and CDR2 are SEHNR and FQNEAQ (reference sequence). Variable domain in full (rest from reference TRBV7-9 and TRBJ2-7): DTGVSQNPRHKITKRGQNVTFRCDPISEHNRLYWYRQTLGQGPEFLTYFQNEAQLEKSRLLSDRFSAERPKGSFSTLEIQRTEQGDSAMYLCASSPTATYEQYFGPGTRLTVT.

Only a few counts were recorded for this clone. V gene TRBV6-5 combines with J gene TRBJ2-1; D is ambiguous. CDR1 is MNHEY and CDR2 is SVGAGI in the germline V gene. The CDR3 is 16 amino acids. Trimming removed 3 bases at V and 0 bases at J, with 12 bases between. CDR3 DNA sequence: TGTGCCAGCAGTTATGGCCCCCCGAGCTCCTACAATGAGCAGTTCTTC. Encoded protein: CASSYGPPSSYNEQFF.

This clone was seen many times. The genes are TRBV4-1 and TRBJ2-3, with TRBD2 as a possible D gene (5 bases). The length of the CDR3 is 14 residues. The germline CDR1 and CDR2 sequences are MGHRA and YSYEKL. V was clipped by 2 bases and J by 4 bases, with 10 bases between them. CDR3 nucleotide sequence: TGCGCCAGCAGCCAACAAAGCGGCCCAGATACGCAGTATTTT. This sequence encodes CASSQQSGPDTQYF.

The chain is built from TRBV5-4 and TRBJ2-3; D may match TRBD1 or TRBD2 (7 bases each). The CDR3 is made up of 17 amino acids. Trimming stripped 4 bases from V and 6 bases from J, with 24 bases between. CDR1 and CDR2 (germline): SGHNT, YYREEE (reference sequence). The CDR3 here is CASSTRGGGSLPDTQYF. The CDR3 DNA reads as TGTGCCAGCAGCACCCGAGGGGGCGGGAGCCTCCCGGATACGCAGTATTTT.

The chain couples TRBV23-1 to TRBJ2-2, with D unclear. TRBV23-1 is sorted into the ORF group, with uncertain function. CDR3 size: 14 residues. Deletions cut 0 bases from V and 8 bases from J, with 10 bases between. CDR3 bases: TGCGCCAGCAGTCAATCAAGGGCAGCTGGGGAGCTGTTTTTT. It specifies CASSQSRAAGELFF.

This chain connects TRBV25-1 to TRBJ2-3, with D unresolved. Germline V lookup: CDR1 MGHDK, CDR2 SYGVNS. The CDR3 loop spans 14 amino acids. The V and J ends lost 8 bases and 2 bases respectively, with 14 bases between them. The CDR3 region has the DNA TGTGCCAGCCGTAGTACCGAGACCACAGATACGCAGTATTTT. Amino acid sequence: CASRSTETTDTQYF. Drawing the rest from reference TRBV25-1 and TRBJ2-3, the complete variable domain is EADIYQTPRYLVIGTGKKITLECSQTMGHDKMYWYQQDPGMELHLIHYSYGVNSTEKGDLSSESTVSRIRTEHFPLTLESARPSHTSQYLCASRSTETTDTQYFGPGTRLTVL.

V gene TRBV5-4 combines with J gene TRBJ2-7; 12 bases agree with TRBD2. Germline V gene data show CDR1 as SGHNT and CDR2 as YYREEE (reference sequence). The CDR3 consists of 14 residues. Germline trimming cut 4 bases from V and 2 bases from J; bases unmatched to any gene: 1. DNA of the CDR3: TGTGCCAGCAGCCCTAGCGGGAGGGCCTACGAGCAGTACTTC. It specifies CASSPSGRAYEQYF. The full variable domain, its missing parts supplied by reference TRBV5-4 and TRBJ2-7, is ETGVTQSPTHLIKTRGQQVTLRCSSQSGHNTVSWYQQALGQGPQFIFQYYREEENGRGNFPPRFSGLQFPNYSSELNVNALELDDSALYLCASSPSGRAYEQYFGPGTRLTVT.

This clone was observed at least ten times. V and J are TRBV6-1 and TRBJ2-5, with 7 bases fitting TRBD2. The CDR3 length is 14 residues. The V gene end was trimmed by 6 bases and the J gene end by 5 bases; junction bases not matched to a gene: 9. The germline V gene has CDR1 MNHNS and CDR2 SASEGT. In nucleotides, the CDR3 is TGTGCCAGCAGCCCTGGGAGGGGTGGGGAGACCCAGTACTTC. Translated: CASSPGRGGETQYF.

This clone came up a few times. The V and J genes are TRBV2 and TRBJ1-2, with D possibly matching TRBD1 (5 bases). The CDR3 covers 13 residues. The ends were cut back, 6 bases at V and 4 bases at J, with 12 bases in the middle. Germline CDR1 and CDR2: SNHLY and FYNNEI. CDR3 amino acids: CASSPGRGYGYTF. CDR3 bases: TGTGCCAGCAGCCCGGGGAGGGGCTATGGCTACACCTTC.

With regard to this clone: A much larger clone is a single base away; this may be a read error. The chain couples TRBV29-1 to TRBJ2-5; a weak D match, TRBD2 (5 bases). V gave up 2 bases and J gave up 5 bases, with 9 bases separating them. This CDR3 comprises 12 residues. The germline V gene has CDR1 SQVTM and CDR2 ANQGSEA. CDR3 nucleotide sequence: TGCAGCGTTGAAATTCGCGGGGAGACCCAGTACTTC. Residues: CSVEIRGETQYF.

This rearrangement joins TRBV7-2 to TRBJ2-7; maybe TRBD1 (5 bases). The CDR3 loop spans 12 amino acids. The germline V gene has CDR1 SGHTA and CDR2 FQGNSA. Trimming removed 4 bases from V and 6 bases from J, with 10 bases in between. CDR3 protein: CASSYQRGEQYF. CDR3 DNA sequence: TGTGCCAGCAGCTACCAAAGGGGCGAGCAGTACTTC.

This clone was seen ten or more times. The genes are TRBV7-9 and TRBJ2-7; 10 bases agree with TRBD1. Germline CDR1 reads SEHNR; CDR2 reads FQNEAQ (reference sequence). The CDR3 is 14 amino acids. After removal of 5 bases from V and 5 bases from J, the junction contained 6 bases not matched to a gene. CDR3 in DNA: TGTGCCAGCAGCAGGACAGGGGGTAACGACGAGCAGTACTTC. It codes for CASSRTGGNDEQYF.

The chain links TRBV30 to TRBJ2-1; 8 bases match TRBD1. Germline lookup yields CDR1 GTSNPN and CDR2 SVGIG (reference sequence). V dropped 1 base and J dropped 8; count of bases not matched to a gene: 10. This CDR3 has 15 residues. The CDR3: CAWSGQGLSSDEQFF. CDR3 in DNA: TGTGCCTGGAGTGGACAGGGGTTGTCATCGGATGAGCAGTTCTTC.

This clone was observed a few times. The rearrangement joins TRBV27 to TRBJ2-7; D uncertain. The CDR3 spans 13 residues. CDR1 and CDR2 (germline): MNHEY, SMNVEV (reference sequence). Trimming shortened V by 6 bases and J by 3 bases, and 12 bases separated the two germline ends. CDR3 sequence (DNA): TGTGCCAGCAGCACGATTTGGAGCTACGAGCAGTACTTC. It codes for CASSTIWSYEQYF.

The table lists this clone with a few counts. The chain joins TRBV2 to TRBJ2-1; the match to TRBD2 covers 10 bases. The ends lost 10 bases at V and 3 bases at J; junction bases unmatched: 6. The CDR3 contains 14 residues. Looked up from germline, CDR1 is SNHLY and CDR2 is FYNNEI. The CDR3 spells CATAKREGYNEQFF. In DNA, the CDR3 is TGTGCCACGGCGAAGCGGGAGGGCTACAATGAGCAGTTCTTC.

This clone was counted a few times. V is TRBV28 and J is TRBJ2-7; D unresolved. CDR1 is MDHEN and CDR2 is SYDVKM in the germline V gene. The CDR3 has 11 residues. V was trimmed by 6 bases and J by 2 bases, leaving 5 bases between them. This CDR3 reads CASSPTYEQYF. In DNA, the CDR3 is TGTGCCAGCAGCCCTACCTACGAGCAGTACTTC.

The V and J genes are TRBV5-1 and TRBJ2-2; 7 nucleotides align to TRBD1. Unmatched junction bases numbered 12, after V lost 0 bases and J lost 4 bases. In germline, CDR1 is SGHRS, CDR2 YFSETQ. The CDR3 is 18 amino acids. CDR3 bases: TGCGCCAGCAGCTTGGCCAGGAGTAGGGGGCCGACCACCGGGGAGCTGTTTTTT. Its translation is CASSLARSRGPTTGELFF. Combining the CDR3 with reference TRBV5-1 and TRBJ2-2 gives the whole variable domain KAGVTQTPRYLIKTRGQQVTLSCSPISGHRSVSWYQQTPGQGLQFLFEYFSETQRNKGNFPGRFSGRQFSNSRSEMNVSTLELGDSALYLCASSLARSRGPTTGELFFGEGSRLTVL.

In this sample, this clone turned up many times. The gene calls are TRBV7-9 and TRBJ2-3, with D perhaps matching TRBD1 (5 bases). Trimming cost V 5 bases and J 6 bases, with 9 bases left between them. CDR3 size: 12 residues. Germline loops: CDR1 SEHNR, CDR2 FQNEAQ (reference sequence). CDR3: CASSPPGDTQYF. The DNA for the CDR3 is TGTGCCAGCAGCCCTCCAGGGGATACGCAGTATTTT.

CDR3 nucleotides: TGTGCCAGCAGCGTAGCTGGGGGGGCGCGAGAGACCCAGTACTTC. Translating it yields CASSVAGGARETQYF. This sequence joins TRBV9 and TRBJ2-5, with D possibly TRBD2 on 7 matching bases. The CDR3 runs 15 residues. The V gene lost 0 bases and the J gene lost 4 bases, with 13 bases spanning the gap. CDR1 is SGDLS, CDR2 YYNGEE, per germline.

This clone has just a few counts. The V call is TRBV18, the J call TRBJ1-1, with unresolved D. The V and J ends lost 4 bases and 2 bases respectively, with 5 bases between them. The CDR3 extends over 12 amino acids. Germline loops: CDR1 KGHSH, CDR2 LQKENI. The CDR3 DNA follows: TGTGCCAGCTCACAACCAAACACTGAAGCTTTCTTT. It encodes CASSQPNTEAFF. The entire variable domain, with the rest obtained from reference TRBV18 and TRBJ1-1, is as follows: NAGVMQNPRHLVRRRGQEARLRCSPMKGHSHVYWYRQLPEEGLKFMVYLQKENIIDESGMPKERFSAEFPKEGPSILRIQQVVRGDSAAYFCASSQPNTEAFFGQGTRLTVV.

On this clone itself: This sample includes further DNA sequences coding for the same CDR3. This chain links TRBV4-1 with TRBJ2-6; unclear D gene. Germline V gene data show CDR1 as MGHRA and CDR2 as YSYEKL. V was trimmed by 1 base and J by 0 bases, leaving 7 bases between them. The CDR3 runs 16 residues. The CDR3 nucleotides read TGCGCCAGCAGCCAAGTGTCCAGCTCTGGGGCCAACGTCCTGACTTTC. Amino acid sequence: CASSQVSSSGANVLTF.

This clone turned up a few times. This chain connects TRBV30 to TRBJ1-2; 9 bases are a match to TRBD1. The CDR3 sequence is 15 residues long. After removal of 2 bases from V and 3 bases from J, the junction contained 7 bases not matched to a gene. The germline gives CDR1 GTSNPN, CDR2 SVGIG (reference sequence). CDR3 in DNA: TGTGCCTGGAGTCTAGGACAGGGGACTTACTATGGCTACACCTTC. Protein product: CAWSLGQGTYYGYTF.

V is TRBV30 and J is TRBJ2-1; 15 nucleotides align to TRBD2. The CDR3 sequence is 17 residues long. Germline V gives CDR1 GTSNPN, CDR2 SVGIG (reference sequence). With 1 base clipped from V and 3 bases from J, the junction kept 4 bases outside the gene matches. The DNA of the CDR3 is TGTGCCTGGAGTGGTGGACTAGCGGGAGGGTACTACAATGAGCAGTTCTTC. It codes for CAWSGGLAGGYYNEQFF.

The J gene is TRBJ2-3, the V gene TRBV30; 7 nucleotides align to TRBD2. Looked up from germline, CDR1 is GTSNPN and CDR2 is SVGIG (reference sequence). V dropped 2 bases and J dropped 3; count of bases not matched to a gene: 8. This CDR3 spans 15 amino acids. CDR3 nucleotides: TGTGCCTGGAGTACGGGTGGGGGGGTTACAGATACGCAGTATTTT. Its translation: CAWSTGGGVTDTQYF.

This clone occurred a few times. The CDR3 protein is CASSVGGLHRDTQYF. In nucleotides, the CDR3 is TGTGCCAGCAGTGTCGGCGGGCTCCACCGGGATACGCAGTATTTT. The chain joins TRBV2 to TRBJ2-3; possibly TRBD2 for D (5 bases). V was pared by 4 bases and J by 6 bases, with 17 bases between. Germline V gene sequence: CDR1 SNHLY, CDR2 FYNNEI. The CDR3 contains 15 residues.

This clone was picked up a small number of times. The chain couples TRBV7-2 to TRBJ2-3; tentatively, D is TRBD1 or TRBD2 (5 bases each). Germline values: CDR1 SGHTA, CDR2 FQGNSA. V shed 5 bases and J shed 10 bases, with 19 bases lying between them. There are 14 residues in the CDR3. In DNA, the CDR3 is TGTGCCAGCAGCCCACAGGCCCCGAGGGGCGCGCAGTATTTT. It translates to CASSPQAPRGAQYF.

The chain carries TRBV27 and TRBJ2-3; 12 bases agree with TRBD2. The germline V gene has CDR1 MNHEY and CDR2 SMNVEV (reference sequence). This CDR3 contains 15 residues. J lost 8 bases, V lost 6 bases, and 9 bases had no gene match. The CDR3 reads CASSTLAGGSGTQYF. CDR3 sequence (DNA): TGTGCCAGCAGCACACTAGCGGGGGGTAGCGGTACGCAGTATTTT.

This clone was seen more than once but under ten times. V and J are TRBV21-1 and TRBJ2-6; the table's D call of TRBD2 was not tested on the DNA. TRBV21-1 is a documented pseudogene. This CDR3 contains 16 residues. In DNA, the CDR3 is TGTGCCAGCAGCCCTGTCGGTGGCTCTGGGGCCAACGTCCTGACTTTC. Encoded protein: CASSPVGGSGANVLTF.

There are a few counts of this clone. The chain has TRBV7-8 and TRBJ2-5, with D possibly TRBD2 on 6 matching bases. Germline-derived CDR1 and CDR2 are SGHVS and FQNEAQ. The CDR3 extends over 17 amino acids. Trimming removed 3 bases from V and 1 base from J, with 18 bases in between. The CDR3 DNA reads TGTGCCAGCAGCTTGGGGAGGCAGGGTGGATTCCAAGAGACCCAGTACTTC. Its protein product is CASSLGRQGGFQETQYF.